The rows below give T cell receptor beta chains drawn from one sample of a study of shared clonotypes between healthy human individuals. Produced via immunoSEQ multiplex PCR; TCRdb's table is partial and in-frame only. This sample has about 870,000 clones; roughly 92% occur once, and the top ten carry under 30%. The sequencing sample was made of naive CD8+ T cells sorted from blood. The source is a man under 40 in good health. Both conserved end residues are part of each CDR3. The D gene is left open where the match is weak. Clone size is not always given. Where it is, it says once, few, many or a class for expanded clones.

d_gene	abundance	v_gene	j_gene	CDR3aa	CDR3nt
TRBD2	-	TRBV10-2	TRBJ2-5	CASNPTGRGRVQETQYF	TGCGCCAGCAACCCCACGGGGCGCGGGAGGGTCCAAGAGACCCAGTACTTC
-	-	TRBV4-3	TRBJ2-1	CASSHYRQGRDEQFF	TGCGCCAGCAGCCACTATCGGCAGGGTCGGGATGAGCAGTTCTTC
-	-	TRBV7-2	TRBJ1-5	CASSQQGYSNQPQHF	TGTGCCAGCAGCCAACAGGGCTATAGCAATCAGCCCCAGCATTTT
-	-	TRBV5-1	TRBJ1-1	CASSGGIGETEAFF	TGCGCCAGCAGCGGGGGAATAGGGGAGACTGAAGCTTTCTTT
TRBD2	-	TRBV9	TRBJ2-1	CASSAGAGTSGTPSSYNEQFF	TGTGCCAGCAGCGCCGGGGCCGGGACTAGCGGGACCCCCAGCTCCTACAATGAGCAGTTCTTC
-	-	TRBV6-1	TRBJ2-1	CASSVGNTNEQFF	TGTGCCAGCAGCGTCGGAAATACCAATGAGCAGTTCTTC
-	-	TRBV4-1	TRBJ2-5	CASSPQGGEGEETQYF	TGCGCCAGCAGCCCCCAAGGAGGGGAAGGGGAAGAGACCCAGTACTTC
-	-	TRBV4-1	TRBJ1-1	CASSPRTVMNTEAFF	TGCGCCAGCAGCCCTCGGACAGTAATGAACACTGAAGCTTTCTTT
TRBD1	-	TRBV28	TRBJ2-7	CASSLRTGADEQYF	TGTGCCAGCAGTTTAAGGACAGGGGCTGACGAGCAGTACTTC
TRBD2	-	TRBV5-5	TRBJ2-2	CASSRGTSGSVANGELFF	TGTGCCAGCAGCCGAGGGACTAGCGGGAGCGTGGCGAACGGGGAGCTGTTTTTT
TRBD1	few	TRBV5-1	TRBJ2-2	CASSWDRGVGELFF	TGCGCCAGCAGCTGGGACAGGGGAGTCGGGGAGCTGTTTTTT
-	-	TRBV9	TRBJ2-1	CASSTGQSSYNEQFF	TGTGCCAGCAGCACTGGACAGAGCTCCTACAATGAGCAGTTCTTC
TRBD2	-	TRBV4-3	TRBJ2-1	CASSQGLAGDEQFF	TGCGCCAGCAGCCAAGGACTAGCGGGAGATGAGCAGTTCTTC
TRBD2	-	TRBV4-1	TRBJ2-7	CASSRGLGENYEQYF	TGCGCCAGCAGCCGAGGACTAGGGGAAAACTACGAGCAGTACTTC
-	-	TRBV2	TRBJ2-7	CASSSGYYEQYF	TGTGCCAGCAGTTCCGGATACTACGAGCAGTACTTC
TRBD2	-	TRBV7-9	TRBJ2-1	CASSPPALAEDNEQFF	TGTGCCAGCAGCCCCCCTGCACTAGCGGAAGACAATGAGCAGTTCTTC
TRBD1	few	TRBV5-6	TRBJ2-1	CASSSPKDRGPSYNEQFF	TGTGCCAGCAGTTCCCCGAAGGACAGGGGGCCTTCCTACAATGAGCAGTTCTTC
-	-	TRBV5-1	TRBJ2-1	CASSSDTYNEQFF	TGCGCCAGCAGCAGTGACACCTACAATGAGCAGTTCTTC
TRBD2	once	TRBV19	TRBJ2-1	CASTITGLADYNEQFF	TGTGCCAGTACTATTACCGGACTAGCGGACTACAATGAGCAGTTCTTC
-	-	TRBV6-6	TRBJ2-6	CASSYGGANVLTF	TGTGCCAGCAGTTACGGTGGGGCCAACGTCCTGACTTTC
-	once	TRBV7-9	TRBJ1-5	CASSLVTRGWSQPQHF	TGTGCCAGCAGCTTAGTAACCAGGGGTTGGAGTCAGCCCCAGCATTTT
TRBD2	-	TRBV18	TRBJ2-2	CASSPGLGLAGVNTGELFF	TGTGCCAGCTCACCCGGACTAGGGCTAGCGGGAGTGAACACCGGGGAGCTGTTTTTT
-	-	TRBV4-1	TRBJ2-1	CASSQDWGISYNEQFF	TGCGCCAGCAGCCAAGATTGGGGGATCTCCTACAATGAGCAGTTCTTC
-	-	TRBV27	TRBJ1-5	CASGPNDNQPQHF	TGTGCCAGCGGACCCAACGACAATCAGCCCCAGCATTTT
-	once	TRBV6-5	TRBJ2-5	CASSYSWTAGETQYF	TGTGCCAGCAGTTACTCATGGACAGCAGGAGAGACCCAGTACTTC
-	-	TRBV19	TRBJ1-1	CASSIYRGTEAFF	TGTGCCAGTAGTATATATCGGGGCACTGAAGCTTTCTTT
-	-	TRBV30	TRBJ1-1	CAWSVTGTEAFF	TGTGCCTGGAGTGTAACGGGCACTGAAGCTTTCTTT
-	-	TRBV28	TRBJ2-3	CASSLLSGTDTQYF	TGTGCCAGCAGTCTACTTAGCGGCACAGATACGCAGTATTTT